The present entry profiles one T cell receptor beta chain with its context. Profiling relied on immunoSEQ multiplex PCR, and the TCRdb table lists in-frame clones only, not all of them. Here the sample spans under 150,000 clones, roughly 83% being singletons. This sample was included in a study of blood T cell repertoires in COVID-19. The overall study: Some COVID-19 samples were acute and others convalescent; all came from the United States, Italy and Spain.

The TCR comes from a woman of 80 years or more with acute or convalescent COVID-19. Specimen: peripheral blood.

CDR3 residues: CASSRTSGYEQYF. Here the CDR3 DNA reads TGTGCCAGCAGTCGGACTAGCGGCTACGAGCAGTACTTC. The genes are TRBV7-2 and TRBJ2-7, with 10 bases aligning to TRBD2. Germline-derived CDR1 and CDR2 are SGHTA and FQGNSA. The CDR3 consists of 13 residues. The J segment lost 3 bases and the V segment lost 6 bases, leaving 2 bases of the junction unmatched.